The clone carrying this TCR beta chain was picked up a small number of times. The sample originates from a study of early T cells in non-severe SARS-CoV-2 infection. From the 5' RACE reads, TCRdb called clonotypes with MiXCR, one entry per CDR3 protein. The sample lists fewer than 130,000 distinct CDR3 sequences; over 10% were seen once. Losses at the gene ends were 1 base for V and 8 bases for J; bases not matched to a gene: 6. Germline V gene data show CDR1 as LGHNA and CDR2 as YNFKEQ. The CDR3 totals 14 residues. This chain links TRBV4-2 with TRBJ1-2; 8 nucleotides agree with TRBD1. The sample was whole blood, taken at baseline. This receptor was obtained from an adult who was a healthcare worker with PCR-confirmed SARS-CoV-2 infection or an uninfected control (not recorded which). DNA of the CDR3: TGTGCCAGCAGCCAAGCGGACAGGGCCTTAGGCTACACCTTC. This encodes CASSQADRALGYTF.